The 7 T cell receptor beta chains below all came from one sample that was sequenced in a study of blood T cells in healthy people across ages (dated by TCRdb to between 2014 and 2017). Library generation was performed with 5' RACE. The instrument given in TCRdb is Illumina HiSeq 2500. A second PCR of roughly 6 to 11 cycles was run with a J-beta primer mix and a sample-barcoded 5' primer. TCRdb reworked the public reads: Q25 trimming with fastp, MiXCR clone assembly, productive beta chains retained. CDR3 protein sequences are deduplicated, and each keeps its most common genes and DNA. The sample table lists approximately 800,000 distinct CDR3 sequences, around two thirds of them with a count of one. Jointly, the top ten make up around a quarter of the sample. Sequencing was carried out using blood. The receptors stem from a man aged 25 to 40 in good health.

This chain joins TRBV9 and TRBJ2-5, with TRBD2 matching 8 bases. This CDR3 is 15 amino acids long. CDR1 is SGDLS and CDR2 is YYNGEE in the germline V gene. V shed 4 bases and J 5 bases; nucleotides not matched to a gene: 10. The CDR3 coding sequence is TGTGCCAGCAGCCCAGGGACTAGTAGAGTGGAGACCCAGTACTTC. Translated: CASSPGTSRVETQYF. The whole variable domain, filled in from reference TRBV9 and TRBJ2-5, reads DSGVTQTPKHLITATGQRVTLRCSPRSGDLSVYWYQQSLDQGLQFLIQYYNGEERAKGNILERFSAQQFPDLHSELNLSSLELGDSALYFCASSPGTSRVETQYFGPGTRLLVL.

The J gene is TRBJ2-2, the V gene TRBV6-2 or TRBV6-3, with D perhaps matching TRBD1 or TRBD2 (5 bases each). Trimming pared 7 bases from V and 0 bases from J, leaving 12 bases between. CDR1 and CDR2 (germline): MNHEY, SVGEGT. The CDR3 runs 15 residues. The CDR3 spells CASMTGQTNTGELFF. The CDR3 DNA sequence: TGTGCCAGCATGACGGGGCAGACGAACACCGGGGAGCTGTTTTTT.

The chain has TRBV9 and TRBJ2-3; D gene ambiguous. Germline CDR1 is SGDLS and CDR2 is YYNGEE. CDR3 length equals 14 residues. Trimming took 1 base from V and 2 from J, leaving 8 bases between them. The CDR3 spells CASSVNSYTDTQYF. The DNA of the CDR3 is TGTGCCAGCAGCGTAAACAGTTACACAGATACGCAGTATTTT.

This clonotype is a singleton in its sample. The rearrangement uses TRBV6-6 and TRBJ1-2, with D unclear. The V gene lost 4 bases and the J gene lost 2 bases, with 14 bases spanning the gap. The CDR3 loop spans 15 amino acids. CDR1 and CDR2 from the germline V gene are MNHNY and SVGAGI (reference sequence). Here the CDR3 reads CASSSPRGKNYGYTF. The CDR3 bases are TGTGCCAGCAGTTCCCCACGGGGAAAGAACTATGGCTACACCTTC.

The chain links TRBV21-1 to TRBJ2-1; TRBD2 was called by the table and not checked on the DNA. TRBV21-1 is a recognized pseudogene. This CDR3 is 16 amino acids long. This chain's CDR3 is CASSKEGKRGGYEQFF. In DNA form, the CDR3 reads TGTGCCAGCAGCAAAGAGGGGAAGCGGGGGGGCTATGAGCAGTTCTTC.

The CDR3 region has the DNA TGCAGTGCTAGGCAACGCGGATGGGCTGATGAGCAGTACTTC. It translates to CSARQRGWADEQYF. The chain recombines TRBV20-1 with TRBJ2-5; the D is unclear. This CDR3 spans 14 amino acids. V was pared by 3 bases and J by 11 bases, with 22 bases between. The germline CDR1 and CDR2 sequences are DFQATT and SNEGSKA (reference sequence).

The chain joins TRBV2 to TRBJ1-2; D not certain. The CDR3 sequence is 12 residues long. V lost 7 bases and J lost 7, with 13 bases in between. CDR1 and CDR2 (germline): SNHLY, FYNNEI. CDR3 residues: CASIASLGGYTF. The CDR3 bases are TGTGCCAGCATAGCCAGTCTCGGTGGCTACACCTTC.